A selection of T cell receptor beta chains follows, all from one sample in a study of T cells expressing NK-cell markers. TCRdb re-called the 5' RACE reads and catalogs CDR3 proteins one per entry, DNA excluded. The table lists some 600,000 distinct CDR3 sequences. The source material was blood T cells: a sorted CD56 or NKG2C T cell subset, CD4+ or CD8+ T cells, or bulk PBMC T cells (not recorded which). These receptors were obtained from a man aged 18 to 29 in good health. Both conserved end residues are part of each CDR3.

j_gene	v_gene	CDR3aa
TRBJ2-1	TRBV25-1	CASSEVAGTGLEQFF
TRBJ2-5	TRBV20-1	CSAPRSGTGETQYF
TRBJ2-2	TRBV2	CASNGGGYTGELFF
TRBJ2-7	TRBV20-1	CSASKSRGRSTYEQYF
TRBJ2-3	TRBV24-1	CATSWGRSTDTQYF
TRBJ2-1	TRBV5-1	CASSLAGTSGNLRNEQFF
TRBJ1-5	TRBV27	CASSFRGPNQPQHF
TRBJ2-7	TRBV5-1	CASSFWLAGEREQYF
TRBJ2-5	TRBV29-1	CSVDHGSQETQYF
TRBJ2-7	TRBV20-1	CSASDTSFKQYF
TRBJ2-3	TRBV5-1	CASSVAGQTNTDTQYF
TRBJ2-4	TRBV5-1	CASSSVGDSLAKNIQYF
TRBJ2-1	TRBV12-3/TRBV12-4	CASINYQLGYNEQFF
TRBJ1-3	TRBV7-9	CASSTTGSGNTIYF
TRBJ1-2	TRBV5-1	CASSLGPGQGPGYTF
TRBJ2-3	TRBV12-3/TRBV12-4	CASSLPQGYSTDTQYF
TRBJ1-2	TRBV7-9	CASSGGVGGFYGYTF
TRBJ2-1	TRBV9	CASSVAKGPRVNEQFF
TRBJ2-2	TRBV6-5	CASSYQGRTGELFF
TRBJ2-7	TRBV6-2/TRBV6-3	CASKKGPVGGYEQYF
TRBJ1-1	TRBV15	CATSRVGGYTEAFF
TRBJ1-4	TRBV4-3	CASSHQGTTSNEKLFF
TRBJ2-2	TRBV25-1	CASSNRQNTGELFF
TRBJ1-4	TRBV7-2	CASSPTGKKLFF
TRBJ2-3	TRBV10-3	CAISGKQLSPGRTSVGADTQYF
TRBJ2-1	TRBV20-1	CSAISRDRASIF
TRBJ2-1	TRBV9	CASSEVGTGRPLDEQFF
TRBJ2-5	TRBV9	CASSTRGPGETQYF
TRBJ2-1	TRBV12-3/TRBV12-4	CATQEKPPYNEQFF
TRBJ2-4	TRBV2	CASSLGQGIQGIQYF
TRBJ1-6	TRBV6-5	CASSYSGRSSYNSPLHF
TRBJ1-1	TRBV6-5	CASRELGTEAFF
TRBJ2-4	TRBV11-2	CASSLGLELAKNIQYF
TRBJ2-1	TRBV3-1	CASSQGLGDTNEQFF
TRBJ1-2	TRBV7-9	CASSLLDRDGYTF
TRBJ2-3	TRBV7-8	CASSAAGGKDTQYF
TRBJ2-1	TRBV6-1	CASTTAQPSGNNEQFF
TRBJ2-4	TRBV9	CASSVLRTSGRKKAKNIQYF
TRBJ2-1	TRBV4-2	CASSQAGGGSSYNEQFF
TRBJ2-7	TRBV20-1	CSASFSGYSYEQYF
TRBJ2-1	TRBV5-1	CASSPGSGRGDEQFF
TRBJ2-1	TRBV12-3/TRBV12-4	CASSLVYNEQFF
TRBJ2-2	TRBV29-1	CSVVAKNPGELFF
TRBJ2-7	TRBV20-1	CSASSSDYEQYF
TRBJ2-5	TRBV15	CATSSGELRKETQYF
TRBJ2-1	TRBV3-1	CASSYPGLAGTSPDNEQFF
TRBJ2-4	TRBV29-1	CSVDWGRGIQYF